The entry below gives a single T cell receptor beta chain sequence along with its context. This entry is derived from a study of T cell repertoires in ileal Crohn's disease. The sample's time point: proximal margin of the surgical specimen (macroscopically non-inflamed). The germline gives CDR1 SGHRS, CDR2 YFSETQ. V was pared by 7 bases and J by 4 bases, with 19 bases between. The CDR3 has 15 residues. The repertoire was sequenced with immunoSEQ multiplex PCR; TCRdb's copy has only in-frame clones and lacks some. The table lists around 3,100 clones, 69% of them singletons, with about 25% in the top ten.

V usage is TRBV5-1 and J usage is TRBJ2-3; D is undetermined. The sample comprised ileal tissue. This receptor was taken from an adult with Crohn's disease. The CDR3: CASVKGIDVPDTQYF. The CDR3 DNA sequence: TGCGCCAGCGTCAAAGGGATAGACGTCCCAGATACGCAGTATTTT.